The 8 T cell receptor beta chains in this list originate from one sample, sequenced in a study of cytomegalovirus exposure and HLA in healthy donors. The PCR was carried out with 60 Vbeta primers and 13 Jbeta primers. The data were produced by immunoSEQ multiplex PCR, yet TCRdb's version contains in-frame clones alone and is incomplete. The sample lists approximately 170,000 clones; about 77% were seen once. The sequencing input was PBMCs. The receptor source for this set is a man aged 25 to 45 in good health and CMV-seropositive.

This rearrangement joins TRBV5-8 to TRBJ2-3, with no clear D. This CDR3 is built from 16 residues. V gave up 3 bases and J gave up 3 bases, with 17 bases separating them. In germline, CDR1 is SGHTS, CDR2 YDEGEE. CDR3 protein: CASSWVDLASTDTQYF. CDR3 in DNA: TGTGCCAGCAGCTGGGTCGACTTGGCCTCAACAGATACGCAGTATTTT.

This chain links TRBV7-2 with TRBJ2-2; TRBD2 aligns across 9 bases. CDR1 is SGHTA and CDR2 is FQGNSA in the germline V gene. The CDR3 covers 16 residues. V trimming: 2 bases; J trimming: 8 bases; junction bases outside the gene matches: 9. CDR3 sequence (DNA): TGTGCCAGCAGCTTATGGGGGGCGGGAGGGGCGGGGGAGCTGTTTTTT. Amino acid sequence: CASSLWGAGGAGELFF. Full variable domain (missing parts from reference TRBV7-2 and TRBJ2-2): GAGVSQSPSNKVTEKGKDVELRCDPISGHTALYWYRQSLGQGLEFLIYFQGNSAPDKSGLPSDRFSAERTGGSVSTLTIQRTQQEDSAVYLCASSLWGAGGAGELFFGEGSRLTVL.

This clone occurred a few times. The junction shows a germline mismatch at one end, possibly a read error. The V and J genes are TRBV7-9 and TRBJ1-2; D might be TRBD1 (5 bases). CDR1 SEHNR and CDR2 FQNEAQ come from the germline V gene (reference sequence). The CDR3 sequence is 13 residues long. CDR3 sequence reads: CSSSLGASYGYTF. The CDR3 bases are TGTTCCAGCAGCTTAGGGGCATCCTATGGCTACACCTTC.

A word on this clone: The identical CDR3 is also encoded by other nucleotide sequences in the sample. The gene calls are TRBV5-1 and TRBJ2-7, with TRBD1 matching over 7 bases. The CDR3 contains 14 residues. V lost 2 bases and J lost 0; bases outside the gene matches: 2. Germline lookup yields CDR1 SGHRS and CDR2 YFSETQ. For the CDR3, the DNA is TGCGCCAGCAGCTTACAGGGGTCCTCCTACGAGCAGTACTTC. Its protein product is CASSLQGSSYEQYF. Complete variable domain (other parts from reference TRBV5-1 and TRBJ2-7): KAGVTQTPRYLIKTRGQQVTLSCSPISGHRSVSWYQQTPGQGLQFLFEYFSETQRNKGNFPGRFSGRQFSNSRSEMNVSTLELGDSALYLCASSLQGSSYEQYFGPGTRLTVT.

The CDR3 nucleotides are TGTGCCAGCAGCCGACTAGCGGGAGGCGATACGCAGTATTTT. As protein: CASSRLAGGDTQYF. The chain is built from TRBV28 and TRBJ2-3; 13 nucleotides match TRBD2. In germline, CDR1 is MDHEN, CDR2 SYDVKM. The CDR3 runs 14 residues. V dropped 6 bases and J dropped 6; count of bases not matched to a gene: 3.

This clone occurred once. The genes are TRBV5-1 and TRBJ2-3; TRBD2 matches at 7 bases. The CDR3 is made up of 16 amino acids. V was pared by 0 bases and J by 1 base, with 5 bases of the junction left unmatched. Germline V gene sequence: CDR1 SGHRS, CDR2 YFSETQ. The CDR3 DNA follows: TGCGCCAGCAGCTTGGAGTTAACTAGCGGCACAGATACGCAGTATTTT. Translated: CASSLELTSGTDTQYF.

This chain joins TRBV4-2 and TRBJ2-7, with 12 positions matching TRBD1. The ends lost 1 base at V and 4 bases at J; junction bases unmatched: 8. The CDR3 has 17 amino acids. Germline V gene lookup returns CDR1 LGHNA and CDR2 YNFKEQ. Written as DNA, the CDR3 is TGTGCCAGCAGCCAAGGCCCCCGGGACAGGGGGCGATACGAGCAGTACTTC. Its translation is CASSQGPRDRGRYEQYF.

The chain carries TRBV19 and TRBJ2-7; a possible D gene is TRBD1 (5 bases). CDR3 length: 14 residues. The V end was cut by 3 bases, the J end by 1 base, with 10 bases between. The germline V gene has CDR1 LNHDA and CDR2 SQIVND (reference sequence). The DNA of the CDR3 is TGTGCCAGTAGTATCCAAGCAGGGTCCTACGAGCAGTACTTC. It yields the protein CASSIQAGSYEQYF. Combining the CDR3 with reference TRBV19 and TRBJ2-7 gives the whole variable domain DGGITQSPKYLFRKEGQNVTLSCEQNLNHDAMYWYRQDPGQGLRLIYYSQIVNDFQKGDIAEGYSVSREKKESFPLTVTSAQKNPTAFYLCASSIQAGSYEQYFGPGTRLTVT.